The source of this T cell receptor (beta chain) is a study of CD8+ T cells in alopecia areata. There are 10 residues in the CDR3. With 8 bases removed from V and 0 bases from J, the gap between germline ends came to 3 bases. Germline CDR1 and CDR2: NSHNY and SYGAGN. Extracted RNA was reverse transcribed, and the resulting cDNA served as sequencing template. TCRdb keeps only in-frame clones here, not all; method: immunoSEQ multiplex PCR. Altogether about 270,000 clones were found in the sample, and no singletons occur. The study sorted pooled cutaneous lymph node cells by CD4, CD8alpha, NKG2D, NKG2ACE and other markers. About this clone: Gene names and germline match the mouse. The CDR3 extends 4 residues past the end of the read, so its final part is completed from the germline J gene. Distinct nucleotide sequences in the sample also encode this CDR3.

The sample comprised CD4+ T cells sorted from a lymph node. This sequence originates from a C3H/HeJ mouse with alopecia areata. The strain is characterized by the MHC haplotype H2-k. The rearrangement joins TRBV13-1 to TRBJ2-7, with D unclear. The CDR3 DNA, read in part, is TGTGCCAGTAGCTCCTAT. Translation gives CASSSY. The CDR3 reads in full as CASSSYEQYF.